What follows are 19 T cell receptor beta chains derived from one specimen sequenced in a study of blood T cell repertoires in COVID-19 (dated by TCRdb to 2018 to 2020). Library construction relied on the immunoSEQ multiplex PCR assay. The source is immuneACCESS, and TCRdb retained only in-frame sequences with V and J called. Part of the clones is not carried over; for the studies checked, unresolved V genes explain less than half of this, and the remainder is unexplained. This sample is represented by 150,000 to 200,000 clones; around 83% of them were singletons. 7.6% of the sample goes to the ten largest clones. The specimen sequenced was peripheral blood. Source of these receptors: a woman in her sixties or seventies with COVID-19, enrolled during active disease.

CDR3 protein: CASSYGTSPYYEQYF. The CDR3 DNA reads TGTGCCAGCAGCTACGGGACTAGCCCGTACTACGAGCAGTACTTC. The V call is TRBV7-8, the J call TRBJ2-7; 9 bases align to TRBD2. V lost 4 bases and J lost 3; bases outside the gene matches: 7. Per germline, CDR1 SGHVS and CDR2 FQNEAQ. This CDR3 comprises 15 residues.

The V gene is TRBV18, the J gene TRBJ1-4, with 7 bases that match TRBD1. V trimming: 0 bases; J trimming: 8 bases; junction bases outside the gene matches: 9. This CDR3 comprises 16 residues. Germline values: CDR1 KGHSH, CDR2 LQKENI. The CDR3 DNA is TGTGCCAGCTCACCACCCCCGACAGGGATAAAGGAAAAACTGTTTTTT. It yields the protein CASSPPPTGIKEKLFF.

The rearrangement links TRBV5-6 to TRBJ2-4; possible D gene TRBD1, 5 bases. In germline, CDR1 is SGHDT, CDR2 YYEEEE. The CDR3 sequence is 16 residues long. V was trimmed by 4 bases and J by 0 bases, leaving 14 bases between them. CDR3 nucleotides: TGTGCCAGCAGCGTACAGGACGGATTAGCCAAAAACATTCAGTACTTC. Translating it yields CASSVQDGLAKNIQYF.

The V call is TRBV11-3, the J call TRBJ2-1, with TRBD2 identical over 13 bases. This CDR3 comprises 17 residues. With 2 bases clipped from V and 8 bases from J, the junction kept 9 bases outside the gene matches. CDR1 is SGHNT and CDR2 is YENEEA in the germline V gene. The CDR3 DNA is TGTGCCAGCAGCTTACGGGTACTAGCGGGAGGGCGCGATGAGCAGTTCTTC. Protein: CASSLRVLAGGRDEQFF.

The V and J genes are TRBV10-3 and TRBJ2-3, with 8 bases lining up with TRBD1. The germline gives CDR1 ENHRY, CDR2 SYGVKD. The CDR3 sequence is 14 residues long. V lost 7 bases to trimming and J lost 2 bases; unmatched junction nucleotides: 5. The CDR3 here is CAIKTGDHTDTQYF. In DNA, the CDR3 is TGTGCCATCAAGACAGGGGACCACACAGATACGCAGTATTTT.

This chain joins TRBV6-1 and TRBJ1-3, with TRBD1 matching over 7 bases. Germline CDR1 and CDR2: MNHNS and SASEGT. With 3 bases clipped from V and 0 bases from J, the junction kept 5 bases outside the gene matches. CDR3 length equals 16 residues. CDR3 nucleotides: TGTGCCAGCAGTGAGCCCGGGACAGACTCTGGAAACACCATATATTTT. This translates into CASSEPGTDSGNTIYF.

V gene TRBV30 combines with J gene TRBJ1-6; a weak D match, TRBD1 (6 bases). V shed 6 bases and J shed 7 bases, with 10 bases lying between them. The CDR3 runs 12 residues. Germline V CDR1 and CDR2: GTSNPN, SVGIG (reference sequence). The DNA for the CDR3 is TGTGCCTGTGACAGGAAAAATTCACCCCTCCACTTT. Its translation is CACDRKNSPLHF. Together with reference TRBV30 and TRBJ1-6, the CDR3 gives the full variable domain: SQTIHQWPATLVQPVGSPLSLECTVEGTSNPNLYWYRQAAGRGLQLLFYSVGIGQISSEVPQNLSASRPQDRQFILSSKKLLLSDSGFYLCACDRKNSPLHFGNGTRLTVT.

The V and J genes are TRBV28 and TRBJ1-4; tentative D call: TRBD1 (5 bases). The CDR3 is 15 amino acids. Germline CDR1 MDHEN, CDR2 SYDVKM. The V end lost 7 bases, the J end lost 0 bases, and 12 bases lay between the germline ends. CDR3 residues: CASTLGGATNEKLFF. As DNA, the CDR3 is TGTGCCAGCACCCTGGGGGGGGCAACTAATGAAAAACTGTTTTTT.

The chain couples TRBV2 to TRBJ2-2, with 7 bases aligning to TRBD1. This CDR3 has 15 amino acids. The V and J ends lost 6 bases and 6 bases, in that order; junction bases with no gene match: 10. Germline CDR1 reads SNHLY; CDR2 reads FYNNEI. The CDR3 is CASSREGQMPGELFF. CDR3 nucleotides: TGTGCCAGCAGCAGAGAGGGACAGATGCCCGGGGAGCTGTTTTTT.

This clone was found once. The chain recombines TRBV7-2 with TRBJ2-7, with 9 nucleotides matching TRBD2. V dropped 3 bases and J dropped 0; count of bases not matched to a gene: 3. CDR1 is SGHTA and CDR2 is FQGNSA in the germline V gene. This CDR3 is built from 15 residues. The CDR3 DNA reads as TGTGCCAGCAGCTTGACTAGCGGCAGCTCCTACGAGCAGTACTTC. Encoded protein: CASSLTSGSSYEQYF. The full variable domain, in which reference TRBV7-2 and TRBJ2-7 provide the parts outside the CDR3, is GAGVSQSPSNKVTEKGKDVELRCDPISGHTALYWYRQSLGQGLEFLIYFQGNSAPDKSGLPSDRFSAERTGGSVSTLTIQRTQQEDSAVYLCASSLTSGSSYEQYFGPGTRLTVT.

This clone has just a few counts. The chain is built from TRBV7-9 and TRBJ2-3; 9 bases align to TRBD2. Unmatched junction bases numbered 5, after V lost 5 bases and J lost 5 bases. In germline, CDR1 is SEHNR, CDR2 FQNEAQ (reference sequence). CDR3 length: 14 residues. The CDR3 here is CASSELAGEDTQYF. DNA of the CDR3: TGTGCCAGCAGCGAGTTAGCGGGAGAAGATACGCAGTATTTT.

This clone came up once. This chain connects TRBV27 to TRBJ2-3, with a possible D match to TRBD2 (6 bases). There are 16 residues in the CDR3. Germline V CDR1 and CDR2: MNHEY, SMNVEV (reference sequence). Trimming removed 3 bases at V and 5 bases at J, with 18 bases between. The CDR3 region is CASSLRGRERLDTQYF. The CDR3 bases are TGTGCCAGCAGTTTGAGGGGACGGGAGAGACTAGATACGCAGTATTTT.

This chain uses TRBV7-9 with TRBJ2-3; 8 nucleotides match TRBD1. The V gene end was trimmed by 5 bases and the J gene end by 6 bases; junction bases not matched to a gene: 13. The V gene's germline CDR1 is SEHNR and CDR2 FQNEAQ (reference sequence). The length of the CDR3 is 16 residues. CDR3 DNA sequence: TGTGCCAGCAGCCTTTGGGGCAGGGGGCTCTCCGATACGCAGTATTTT. It translates to CASSLWGRGLSDTQYF.

The chain recombines TRBV28 with TRBJ1-5; TRBD1 might be the D (6 bases). The germline V gene encodes CDR1 MDHEN and CDR2 SYDVKM. CDR3 length: 13 residues. Trimming took 5 bases from V and 8 from J, leaving 13 bases between them. CDR3: CASSLNRVKPQHF. The CDR3 coding sequence is TGTGCCAGCAGTCTTAACAGGGTAAAGCCCCAGCATTTT.

V is TRBV6-5 and J is TRBJ2-3, with D perhaps matching TRBD1 (6 bases). The CDR3 is made up of 15 amino acids. V lost 4 bases and J 2 bases, leaving 13 bases between the germline ends. Germline V gives CDR1 MNHEY, CDR2 SVGAGI. The CDR3 coding sequence is TGTGCCAGCAGTTTACGTGGGACATTCACAGATACGCAGTATTTT. Its translation: CASSLRGTFTDTQYF.

This rearrangement joins TRBV5-1 to TRBJ2-2; TRBD2 matches at 10 bases. The CDR3 contains 16 residues. The J segment lost 4 bases and the V segment lost 6 bases, leaving 9 bases of the junction unmatched. Germline V gene lookup returns CDR1 SGHRS and CDR2 YFSETQ. The CDR3 DNA reads as TGCGCCAGCACCCCGAGAGCGGGAGGGATCACCGGGGAGCTGTTTTTT. This gives the protein CASTPRAGGITGELFF.

The genes are TRBV19 and TRBJ1-3; TRBD1 might be the D (5 bases). The V and J ends lost 4 bases and 0 bases respectively, with 13 bases between them. The CDR3 totals 16 residues. Germline V gene sequence: CDR1 LNHDA, CDR2 SQIVND (reference sequence). The CDR3 loop is CASSTATGGSGNTIYF. CDR3 bases: TGTGCCAGTAGTACCGCGACGGGGGGCTCTGGAAACACCATATATTTT.

This chain connects TRBV27 to TRBJ2-7, with 7 bases lining up with TRBD2. The germline V gene encodes CDR1 MNHEY and CDR2 SMNVEV (reference sequence). The trim removed 6 bases at V and 4 bases at J, leaving 9 bases unmatched. The CDR3 covers 14 residues. The CDR3 protein is CASSRREGRYEQYF. CDR3 bases: TGTGCCAGCAGCCGAAGGGAGGGCCGATACGAGCAGTACTTC.

The chain joins TRBV7-8 to TRBJ2-5, with D unclear. This CDR3 region has 11 residues. Trimming removed 5 bases at V and 5 bases at J, with 6 bases between. Germline CDR1 SGHVS, CDR2 FQNEAQ. CDR3 region: CASSHSETQYF. CDR3 nucleotide sequence: TGTGCCAGCAGCCATTCTGAGACCCAGTACTTC.